One and the same sample provided the 27 T cell receptor beta chains below, sequenced in a study of T cell responses to AZD1222 COVID-19 vaccine. Clones were sequenced by immunoSEQ multiplex PCR, and TCRdb holds only the in-frame ones, with some missing. The sample lists about 120,000 clones; approximately 93% were seen once. The sequencing here drew on peripheral blood, taken on day 0 of AZD1222 vaccination. The receptors here all came from an adult in good health.

This clone has a single count. The chain links TRBV12-3 or TRBV12-4 to TRBJ1-2, with D uncertain. V was cut by 1 base and J by 8 bases, with 11 bases left in between. The CDR3 covers 13 residues. The CDR3 spells CASSLVVEAGYTF. CDR3 bases: TGTGCCAGCAGTTTAGTAGTCGAAGCGGGCTACACCTTC.

This clone was seen a single time. The chain joins TRBV28 to TRBJ2-5, with TRBD2 matching 9 bases. The CDR3 contains 15 residues. The V segment lost 6 bases and the J segment 4 bases; nucleotides outside the gene matches: 9. Germline V gene lookup returns CDR1 MDHEN and CDR2 SYDVKM. This CDR3 reads CASRGLASHGETQYF. In DNA form, the CDR3 reads TGTGCCAGCAGGGGACTAGCTAGTCATGGAGAGACCCAGTACTTC.

CDR3 loop: CASRQQGRAEAFF. Here the CDR3 DNA reads TGTGCCAGCAGACAACAGGGGAGAGCTGAAGCTTTCTTT. The chain couples TRBV6-4 to TRBJ1-1, with 7 bases matching TRBD1. The CDR3 consists of 13 residues. The trim removed 6 bases at V and 6 bases at J, leaving 7 bases unmatched. Germline V gives CDR1 MRHNA, CDR2 SNTAGT.

In this sample, this clone turned up a few times. The chain recombines TRBV5-4 with TRBJ1-2; D is unclear. Deletions cut 4 bases from V and 4 bases from J, with 14 bases between. Per the germline V gene, CDR1 is SGHNT and CDR2 is YYREEE (reference sequence). CDR3 length equals 14 residues. As DNA, the CDR3 is TGTGCCAGCAGCGCGGATCCTGGGCGCTATGGCTACACCTTC. As protein: CASSADPGRYGYTF.

This chain joins TRBV2 and TRBJ2-3; TRBD2 agrees at 7 bases. The CDR3 totals 16 residues. In germline, CDR1 is SNHLY, CDR2 FYNNEI. V was clipped by 8 bases and J by 0 bases; unmatched bases: 11. The DNA for the CDR3 is TGTGCCAGCGGGGGAGAGGGAGCGGGAAGCACAGATACGCAGTATTTT. It translates to CASGGEGAGSTDTQYF.

J is TRBJ2-1 and V is TRBV27, with D perhaps assigned TRBD1 or TRBD2 (5 bases each). Germline V gene data show CDR1 as MNHEY and CDR2 as SMNVEV (reference sequence). The CDR3 runs to 16 residues. V was clipped by 0 bases and J by 1 base, with 10 bases between them. The CDR3 DNA reads TGTGCCAGCAGTTTATCCGGGACCGGTTCCTACAATGAGCAGTTCTTC. Translation gives CASSLSGTGSYNEQFF.

V is TRBV4-1 and J is TRBJ2-7; perhaps TRBD2 as D (5 bases). The germline CDR1 and CDR2 sequences are MGHRA and YSYEKL. The CDR3 length is 16 residues. The V end lost 2 bases, the J end lost 1 base, and 15 bases lay between the germline ends. This chain's CDR3 is CASSQTRLDPSYEQYF. The CDR3 bases are TGCGCCAGCAGCCAAACTAGACTCGACCCTTCCTACGAGCAGTACTTC.

V usage is TRBV4-1 and J usage is TRBJ2-1, with 7 bases identical to TRBD2. The length of the CDR3 is 15 residues. Germline V gene data show CDR1 as MGHRA and CDR2 as YSYEKL. The trim removed 0 bases at V and 4 bases at J, leaving 3 bases unmatched. The CDR3 DNA reads TGCGCCAGCAGCCAAGAGGGGCGGGAGTACAATGAGCAGTTCTTC. Translated: CASSQEGREYNEQFF.

The chain carries TRBV6-5 and TRBJ2-1; 10 bases map to TRBD1. The J segment lost 8 bases and the V segment lost 4 bases, leaving 11 bases of the junction unmatched. The CDR3 loop spans 16 amino acids. Germline loops: CDR1 MNHEY, CDR2 SVGAGI. The CDR3 sequence: CASSSSRDRGVDEQFF. As DNA, the CDR3 is TGTGCCAGCAGTTCGTCGCGGGACAGGGGAGTCGATGAGCAGTTCTTC.

The genes are TRBV2 and TRBJ1-2; 8 bases map to TRBD1. CDR1 SNHLY and CDR2 FYNNEI come from the germline V gene. This CDR3 is 14 amino acids long. V lost 3 bases to trimming and J lost 7 bases; unmatched junction nucleotides: 7. CDR3 loop: CASSDRQGAIGYTF. The CDR3 DNA reads as TGTGCCAGCAGTGACCGTCAGGGGGCGATTGGCTACACCTTC.

This chain connects TRBV20-1 to TRBJ1-5; tentatively, D is TRBD1 (5 bases). The CDR3 is 14 amino acids. Germline CDR1 DFQATT, CDR2 SNEGSKA (reference sequence). The germline V and J ends were trimmed by 3 bases and 7 bases, with 16 bases remaining between them. The DNA of the CDR3 is TGCAGTGCTAGTACCCCAGGGCAGGGACAGCCCCAGCATTTT. Amino acid sequence: CSASTPGQGQPQHF.

This chain uses TRBV10-1 with TRBJ2-1; D ambiguous. V shed 2 bases and J shed 8 bases, with 10 bases lying between them. In germline, CDR1 is WNHNN, CDR2 SYGVQD (reference sequence). The length of the CDR3 is 13 residues. The CDR3 DNA reads TGCGCCAGCAGTGAGCTGCTAGGCGATGAGCAGTTCTTC. Translating gives CASSELLGDEQFF.

V and J are TRBV11-2 and TRBJ1-1; 7 nucleotides align to TRBD1. The CDR3 sequence is 16 residues long. V trimming: 5 bases; J trimming: 1 base; junction bases outside the gene matches: 10. Germline CDR1 SGHAT, CDR2 FQNNGV. CDR3 in DNA: TGTGCCAGCAGCCTCCCATCCGGGACAGAGAACACTGAAGCTTTCTTT. Translated: CASSLPSGTENTEAFF.

The chain joins TRBV6-5 to TRBJ1-2, with TRBD1 identical over 10 bases. CDR3 length: 14 residues. Looked up from germline, CDR1 is MNHEY and CDR2 is SVGAGI. Trimming took 6 bases from V and 5 from J; bases not matched to a gene: 6. The CDR3 nucleotides read TGTGCCAGCAGCCCCAGGACAGGGGGATATGGCTACACCTTC. The encoded protein is CASSPRTGGYGYTF.

This clone was observed a handful of times. Compared with germline, one end of the junction differs, possibly owing to a read error. The J gene is TRBJ2-1, the V gene TRBV28; 8 bases line up with TRBD2. The CDR3 totals 14 residues. Germline V gene data show CDR1 as MDHEN and CDR2 as SYDVKM. The CDR3 DNA reads as TGTGCCAGCGGTTTAGCGGGAATCGTCAATGAGCAGTTCTTC. Translated: CASGLAGIVNEQFF. Full variable domain (missing parts from reference TRBV28 and TRBJ2-1): DVKVTQSSRYLVKRTGEKVFLECVQDMDHENMFWYRQDPGLGLRLIYFSYDVKMKEKGDIPEGYSVSREKKERFSLILESASTNQTSMYLCASGLAGIVNEQFFGPGTRLTVL.

The table lists this clone with a few counts. The chain combines TRBV7-8 with TRBJ1-5, with TRBD1 identical over 8 bases. V lost 4 bases to trimming and J lost 5 bases; unmatched junction nucleotides: 10. The germline CDR1 and CDR2 sequences are SGHVS and FQNEAQ. CDR3 length: 16 amino acids. This chain's CDR3 is CASSSGGGGDDQPQHF. The CDR3 DNA reads TGTGCCAGCAGCTCAGGGGGCGGGGGGGACGATCAGCCCCAGCATTTT. Filled out from reference TRBV7-8 and TRBJ1-5, the complete variable domain reads GAGVSQSPRYKVAKRGQDVALRCDPISGHVSLFWYQQALGQGPEFLTYFQNEAQLDKSGLPSDRFFAERPEGSVSTLKIQRTQQEDSAVYLCASSSGGGGDDQPQHFGDGTRLSIL.

The chain is built from TRBV29-1 and TRBJ2-7; TRBD2 matches at 7 bases. J lost 2 bases, V lost 7 bases, and 11 bases had no gene match. The CDR3 is 14 residues long. The germline gives CDR1 SQVTM, CDR2 ANQGSEA. CDR3 in DNA: TGCAGCGCCCTCGGGATAGCGGGTCCCTACGAGCAGTACTTC. Translation gives CSALGIAGPYEQYF.

The DNA of the CDR3 is TGTGCCAGCAGCATTTACAATGAGCAGTTCTTC. It is translated as CASSIYNEQFF. This chain joins TRBV5-5 and TRBJ2-1, with unresolved D. The CDR3 length is 11 residues. Germline CDR1 and CDR2: SGHKS and YYEKEE (reference sequence). V dropped 4 bases and J dropped 4 bases, with 3 bases sitting between them. Using reference TRBV5-5 and TRBJ2-1 for the parts outside the CDR3, the full variable domain is DAGVTQSPTHLIKTRGQQVTLRCSPISGHKSVSWYQQVLGQGPQFIFQYYEKEERGRGNFPDRFSARQFPNYSSELNVNALLLGDSALYLCASSIYNEQFFGPGTRLTVL.

This chain uses TRBV7-6 with TRBJ2-7, with 8 bases matching TRBD2. Losses at the gene ends were 1 base for V and 0 bases for J; bases not matched to a gene: 2. There are 15 residues in the CDR3. The germline V gene has CDR1 SGHVS and CDR2 FNYEAQ. As DNA, the CDR3 is TGTGCCAGCAGCTTAGAACTAGCGGACTCCTACGAGCAGTACTTC. Amino acids: CASSLELADSYEQYF.

V gene TRBV11-1 combines with J gene TRBJ1-1, with D perhaps TRBD1 (6 bases). The CDR3 is 14 amino acids. V was pared by 3 bases and J by 11 bases, with 19 bases between. Germline values: CDR1 SGHAT, CDR2 FQDESV (reference sequence). In DNA form, the CDR3 reads TGTGCCAGCAGCTTCCTCGGCGGGGGGCTTTTCGCTTTCTTT. Translating gives CASSFLGGGLFAFF.

The CDR3 DNA reads as TGCAGTGCTGCCCTCGGCGAGCAGTACTTC. This translates into CSAALGEQYF. The rearrangement links TRBV20-1 to TRBJ2-7; D call uncertain. With 5 bases removed from V and 6 bases from J, the gap between germline ends came to 8 bases. Germline V gene sequence: CDR1 DFQATT, CDR2 SNEGSKA (reference sequence). The CDR3 runs to 10 residues.

This rearrangement joins TRBV19 to TRBJ2-7; perhaps TRBD1 as D (5 bases). The CDR3 runs to 15 residues. The germline CDR1 and CDR2 sequences are LNHDA and SQIVND (reference sequence). Trimming shortened V by 1 base and J by 6 bases, and 16 bases separated the two germline ends. The CDR3 sequence: CASSIVASTASEQYF. The CDR3 coding sequence is TGTGCCAGTAGTATAGTCGCCTCGACAGCCAGCGAGCAGTACTTC.

The chain links TRBV5-6 to TRBJ1-2; D is ambiguous. Per germline, CDR1 SGHDT and CDR2 YYEEEE. CDR3 size: 16 residues. V lost 4 bases, J lost 4 bases, and 20 bases lay in between. CDR3 sequence (DNA): TGTGCCAGCAGCCCGGCCGGGTGGGAAGGGAGCTATGGCTACACCTTC. It translates to CASSPAGWEGSYGYTF.

V usage is TRBV6-5 and J usage is TRBJ2-3; possible D gene TRBD2, 5 bases. Trimming took 2 bases from V and 4 from J, leaving 10 bases between them. The CDR3 length is 14 residues. Germline loops: CDR1 MNHEY, CDR2 SVGAGI. The CDR3 DNA reads TGTGCCAGCAGTTACACCCAACTAGCAGATACGCAGTATTTT. Translating it yields CASSYTQLADTQYF.

V gene TRBV27 combines with J gene TRBJ1-5, with D tentatively TRBD1 (5 bases). The CDR3 spans 14 residues. Trimming took 5 bases from V and 5 from J, leaving 13 bases between them. The V gene's germline CDR1 is MNHEY and CDR2 SMNVEV (reference sequence). CDR3 loop: CASSAGWGDQPQHF. The CDR3 nucleotides read TGTGCCAGCAGTGCAGGGTGGGGAGATCAGCCCCAGCATTTT.

The V gene is TRBV28, the J gene TRBJ1-3; weak D call: TRBD1 (5 bases). V lost 5 bases and J lost 2, with 16 bases in between. CDR3 size: 16 residues. Germline CDR1 and CDR2: MDHEN and SYDVKM. DNA for the CDR3: TGTGCCAGCAGTCCGCCAGGGTACTTGGCTGGAAACACCATATATTTT. The encoded protein is CASSPPGYLAGNTIYF.

This chain connects TRBV27 to TRBJ1-4; 7 bases align to TRBD1. The CDR3 covers 15 residues. The V and J ends lost 4 bases and 1 base, in that order; junction bases with no gene match: 3. Per the germline V gene, CDR1 is MNHEY and CDR2 is SMNVEV (reference sequence). This CDR3 reads CASSSTGVTNEKLFF. CDR3 DNA: TGTGCCAGCAGTTCTACAGGGGTAACTAATGAAAAACTGTTTTTT.